These 25 T cell receptor beta chains came from one sample sequenced in a study of long-term antiretroviral therapy in people with HIV (dated 2022 in TCRdb). The immunoSEQ hsTCRB v3.0 assay was used at survey level resolution to sequence the TRB variable region. TCRdb took over this immuneACCESS table, retaining in-frame rearrangements with V and J assigned. Such tables are incomplete; in checked studies, under half of the missing clones stem from an unresolved V gene, and the remainder is unexplained. A total of about 29,000 clones appear in this sample, roughly 90% of them only once. The top ten hold around 4.4% of the sample. This specimen was unsorted PBMCs, taken 0.5 years after starting antiretroviral therapy. Source of these receptors: a woman under 30 with HIV.

V gene TRBV4-3 combines with J gene TRBJ2-7, with D maybe TRBD1 (6 bases). The CDR3 runs to 13 residues. Germline assignment: CDR1 LGHNA and CDR2 YSLEER. The V gene lost 3 bases and the J gene lost 7 bases, with 13 bases spanning the gap. The CDR3 DNA sequence: TGCGCCAGCAGCCAGACAGGTACTACGGAGCAGTACTTC. Encoded protein: CASSQTGTTEQYF.

The rearrangement links TRBV11-2 to TRBJ1-2; no clear D gene. The V end lost 5 bases, the J end lost 4 bases, and 14 bases lay between the germline ends. Germline V gene sequence: CDR1 SGHAT, CDR2 FQNNGV. The CDR3 extends over 14 amino acids. The CDR3 reads CASSPPPMGYGYTF. The CDR3 nucleotides read TGTGCCAGCAGCCCACCCCCCATGGGCTATGGCTACACCTTC.

There are a few counts of this clone. The chain recombines TRBV9 with TRBJ2-1, with 7 bases aligning to TRBD2. Germline V gene data show CDR1 as SGDLS and CDR2 as YYNGEE. The V segment lost 0 bases and the J segment 2 bases; nucleotides outside the gene matches: 5. This CDR3 is 16 amino acids long. CDR3 loop: CASSVGRELPYNEQFF. The CDR3 DNA follows: TGTGCCAGCAGCGTAGGGCGGGAGTTACCCTACAATGAGCAGTTCTTC.

The chain carries TRBV19 and TRBJ2-2; D gene unclear. The CDR3 spans 14 residues. Germline V gene lookup returns CDR1 LNHDA and CDR2 SQIVND (reference sequence). Trimming removed 6 bases at V and 4 bases at J, with 12 bases between. For the CDR3, the DNA is TGTGCCAGTAGGCAACGGGTGAGCACCGGGGAGCTGTTTTTT. Amino acid sequence: CASRQRVSTGELFF.

The gene calls are TRBV7-9 and TRBJ1-3, with 7 positions matching TRBD1. The CDR3 contains 14 residues. V lost 4 bases to trimming and J lost 2 bases; unmatched junction nucleotides: 2. From germline, CDR1 is SEHNR and CDR2 FQNEAQ (reference sequence). The CDR3 nucleotides read TGTGCCAGCAGCTCGACAGGGCCTGGAAACACCATATATTTT. This codes for CASSSTGPGNTIYF.

J is TRBJ2-6 and V is TRBV7-3; 8 bases are shared with TRBD2. The CDR3 has 19 amino acids. The V and J ends lost 0 bases and 0 bases, in that order; junction bases with no gene match: 7. CDR1 and CDR2 (germline): SGHTA, FQGTGA. CDR3 sequence: CASSLTPTAGASGANVLTF. The CDR3 DNA is TGTGCCAGCAGCTTAACCCCCACAGCGGGGGCCTCTGGGGCCAACGTCCTGACTTTC.

This sequence joins TRBV7-2 and TRBJ2-7; 8 nucleotides align to TRBD2. CDR1 SGHTA and CDR2 FQGNSA come from the germline V gene. The CDR3 consists of 15 residues. The V gene end was trimmed by 1 base and the J gene end by 2 bases; junction bases not matched to a gene: 4. In nucleotides, the CDR3 is TGTGCCAGCAGCTTAGGCGGGAGGCCGGCCTACGAGCAGTACTTC. Protein product: CASSLGGRPAYEQYF.

J is TRBJ1-4 and V is TRBV6-1; 10 nucleotides align to TRBD1. The CDR3 loop spans 14 amino acids. The junction had 4 bases not matched to a gene; V was cut back by 4 bases and J by 8 bases. Looked up from germline, CDR1 is MNHNS and CDR2 is SASEGT. CDR3 bases: TGTGCCAGCAGTGTGACAGGGGGCCGCGAAAAACTGTTTTTT. It yields the protein CASSVTGGREKLFF.

The V and J genes are TRBV25-1 and TRBJ1-5; 9 bases are a match to TRBD1. In germline, CDR1 is MGHDK, CDR2 SYGVNS. V trimming: 6 bases; J trimming: 0 bases; junction bases outside the gene matches: 3. The CDR3 spans 15 residues. The CDR3 spells CASRGTGISNQPQHF. Written as DNA, the CDR3 is TGTGCCAGCAGGGGGACAGGGATTAGCAATCAGCCCCAGCATTTT.

The CDR3 protein is CASSPGQGAWNTEAFF. In DNA form, the CDR3 reads TGTGCCAGCAGCCCGGGACAGGGGGCATGGAACACTGAAGCTTTCTTT. The gene calls are TRBV5-4 and TRBJ1-1, with 12 bases aligning to TRBD1. Germline CDR1 reads SGHNT; CDR2 reads YYREEE (reference sequence). The CDR3 runs to 16 residues. J was trimmed by 1 base and V by 4 bases; bases with no gene match: 5.

This chain joins TRBV5-6 and TRBJ1-4; weak D call: TRBD1 (5 bases). The germline V and J ends were trimmed by 2 bases and 7 bases, with 18 bases remaining between them. This CDR3 is 16 amino acids long. The germline V gene encodes CDR1 SGHDT and CDR2 YYEEEE. CDR3 nucleotides: TGTGCCAGCAGCTTCGTAGGGTGGGGCGACGGTGAAAAACTGTTTTTT. Its protein is CASSFVGWGDGEKLFF.

The chain couples TRBV7-8 to TRBJ2-7, with D tentatively TRBD2 (5 bases). CDR1 is SGHVS, CDR2 FQNEAQ, per germline. The CDR3 totals 14 residues. V gave up 6 bases and J gave up 2 bases, with 14 bases separating them. In DNA form, the CDR3 reads TGTGCCAGCAGTAGTGTGAGAGCGGCCTACGAGCAGTACTTC. The encoded protein is CASSSVRAAYEQYF.

The chain links TRBV15 to TRBJ1-5; TRBD1 matches 7 bases. There are 15 residues in the CDR3. V was pared by 3 bases and J by 7 bases, with 9 bases of the junction left unmatched. CDR1 and CDR2 (germline): LNHNV, YYDKDF (reference sequence). CDR3 sequence reads: CATSRIGTAGQPQHF. For the CDR3, the DNA is TGTGCCACCAGCAGGATCGGGACAGCTGGACAGCCCCAGCATTTT.

This chain joins TRBV7-3 and TRBJ2-3, with D possibly matching TRBD1 (6 bases). The V and J ends lost 2 bases and 2 bases respectively, with 14 bases between them. CDR3 length: 16 residues. The germline V gene has CDR1 SGHTA and CDR2 FQGTGA. The CDR3 spells CASSLAHRVATDTQYF. The CDR3 bases are TGTGCCAGCAGCTTAGCCCACAGGGTGGCCACAGATACGCAGTATTTT. Full variable domain (rest looked up from reference TRBV7-3 and TRBJ2-3): GAGVSQTPSNKVTEKGKYVELRCDPISGHTALYWYRQSLGQGPEFLIYFQGTGAADDSGLPNDRFFAVRPEGSVSTLKIQRTERGDSAVYLCASSLAHRVATDTQYFGPGTRLTVL.

This clone was detected only once. DNA of the CDR3: TGTGCCAGCAGCCTTTTGGGGCCCGCGGGAGCCAAAAACATTCAGTACTTC. Its protein is CASSLLGPAGAKNIQYF. The rearrangement joins TRBV2 to TRBJ2-4, with D possibly called TRBD1 or TRBD2 (5 bases each). CDR1 and CDR2 from the germline V gene are SNHLY and FYNNEI. This CDR3 comprises 17 residues. The ends were cut back, 6 bases at V and 0 bases at J, with 18 bases in the middle.

This rearrangement joins TRBV6-5 to TRBJ1-2, with D perhaps TRBD1 (5 bases). This CDR3 has 13 amino acids. V lost 7 bases and J 0 bases, leaving 9 bases between the germline ends. Germline CDR1 is MNHEY and CDR2 is SVGAGI. For the CDR3, the DNA is TGTGCCAGCACCTTGGGACCTAACTATGGCTACACCTTC. It is translated as CASTLGPNYGYTF.

V and J are TRBV19 and TRBJ2-6; maybe TRBD1 (5 bases). The CDR3 contains 18 residues. Deletions cut 3 bases from V and 4 bases from J, with 19 bases between. Germline-derived CDR1 and CDR2 are LNHDA and SQIVND (reference sequence). CDR3 in amino acids: CASSISREMMWGANVLTF. Here the CDR3 DNA reads TGTGCCAGTAGTATCTCCAGGGAAATGATGTGGGGGGCCAACGTCCTGACTTTC.

J is TRBJ1-2 and V is TRBV7-3, with D maybe TRBD1 (5 bases). Trimming took 5 bases from V and 0 from J, leaving 10 bases between them. CDR1 and CDR2 from the germline V gene are SGHTA and FQGTGA. The CDR3 runs to 14 residues. The CDR3 nucleotides are TGTGCCAGCAGCACCCGGGACCCTAACTATGGCTACACCTTC. As protein: CASSTRDPNYGYTF.

This chain connects TRBV7-9 to TRBJ2-2, with TRBD1 identical over 11 bases. V shed 6 bases and J 5 bases; nucleotides not matched to a gene: 5. Germline V gene data show CDR1 as SEHNR and CDR2 as FQNEAQ (reference sequence). The length of the CDR3 is 15 residues. CDR3 nucleotides: TGTGCCAGCAGGCGGGACAGGGGGAAAACCGGGGAGCTGTTTTTT. As protein: CASRRDRGKTGELFF. The full variable domain, its missing parts supplied by reference TRBV7-9 and TRBJ2-2, is DTGVSQNPRHKITKRGQNVTFRCDPISEHNRLYWYRQTLGQGPEFLTYFQNEAQLEKSRLLSDRFSAERPKGSFSTLEIQRTEQGDSAMYLCASRRDRGKTGELFFGEGSRLTVL.

This rearrangement joins TRBV5-6 to TRBJ1-1; D unresolved. From germline, CDR1 is SGHDT and CDR2 YYEEEE. CDR3 length equals 14 residues. V lost 6 bases to trimming and J lost 3 bases, with 15 bases between them. The CDR3 sequence: CASTSGERDTEAFF. The CDR3 region has the DNA TGTGCCAGCACCTCCGGGGAGAGGGACACTGAAGCTTTCTTT.

The chain is built from TRBV27 and TRBJ2-2, with D perhaps assigned TRBD1 or TRBD2 (5 bases each). This CDR3 region has 17 residues. With 1 base removed from V and 5 bases from J, the gap between germline ends came to 17 bases. Germline loops: CDR1 MNHEY, CDR2 SMNVEV (reference sequence). The CDR3 nucleotides are TGTGCCAGCAGTTTATGGCCCGGGACGGACACGACCGGGGAGCTGTTTTTT. It translates to CASSLWPGTDTTGELFF.

The chain carries TRBV19 and TRBJ2-7, with D perhaps matching TRBD2 (5 bases). V lost 6 bases and J 4 bases, leaving 13 bases between the germline ends. The CDR3 consists of 13 residues. Germline loops: CDR1 LNHDA, CDR2 SQIVND (reference sequence). CDR3: CASRGSPGYEQYF. The CDR3 DNA follows: TGTGCCAGTAGGGGCAGCCCGGGGTACGAGCAGTACTTC.

The V call is TRBV7-6, the J call TRBJ2-1; maybe TRBD1 (6 bases). Germline loops: CDR1 SGHVS, CDR2 FNYEAQ. CDR3 length: 14 residues. Trimming took off 2 bases at V and 9 bases at J, with 14 bases between the two ends. The CDR3 spells CASSLIEGTSEQFF. Here the CDR3 DNA reads TGTGCCAGCAGCTTAATAGAGGGGACAAGTGAGCAGTTCTTC.

This sequence joins TRBV6-5 and TRBJ2-1; D not certain. V gave up 5 bases and J gave up 5 bases, with 10 bases separating them. The CDR3 spans 13 residues. Looked up from germline, CDR1 is MNHEY and CDR2 is SVGAGI. The CDR3 spells CASSDDFDNEQFF. CDR3 nucleotides: TGTGCCAGCAGTGACGACTTCGACAATGAGCAGTTCTTC.

This chain links TRBV5-1 with TRBJ2-1; 9 bases agree with TRBD2. Germline V gene data show CDR1 as SGHRS and CDR2 as YFSETQ. This CDR3 is built from 17 residues. J lost 0 bases, V lost 5 bases, and 9 bases had no gene match. The CDR3 here is CASSLTSSGNSYNEQFF. CDR3 nucleotide sequence: TGCGCCAGCAGTCTTACCTCTAGCGGGAACTCCTACAATGAGCAGTTCTTC.